This T cell receptor (beta chain) comes out of a study of T cells in Graves' hyperthyroidism and ophthalmopathy. RNA transcripts yielded amplified TCR beta CDR3 regions. Carried out on the TCR CDR3, a first-round RT-PCR used the HTBI primer set. TCRdb redid the calling of the multiplex PCR reads with MiXCR, one entry per CDR3 protein. The sample lists under 300,000 distinct CDR3 sequences; approximately 14% were seen once. With a duration under 2 months, the hyperthyroidism was newly diagnosed in patients aged 18 to 65. PBMCs were derived from 10 ml fresh peripheral blood. With V trimmed by 5 bases and J by 6 bases, 6 bases remained unmatched. CDR1 and CDR2 (germline): MDHEN, SYDVKM. The CDR3 spans 14 residues. This clonotype was observed at least ten times.

The receptor's source is a woman aged 40 to 49 with Graves' hyperthyroidism that later progressed to Graves' ophthalmopathy. Material for sequencing was blood. The chain recombines TRBV28 with TRBJ1-5, with 8 bases lining up with TRBD1. CDR3 residues: CASSIRTGSQPQHF. The CDR3 DNA reads as TGTGCCAGCAGTATTAGGACAGGGAGTCAGCCCCAGCATTTT.